The sequence of this T cell receptor beta chain was determined in a study of blood T cell repertoires in COVID-19. About the research overall: Samples taken during acute and convalescent COVID-19 were collected in the United States, Italy and Spain. T cells, B-cell-depleted T cells, or PBMCs provided the cDNA or gDNA that served as material.

Methods used by the authors: Reference gene primer amplification gave estimated nucleated cell counts. This table comes from immunoSEQ multiplex PCR, and its TCRdb copy is limited to in-frame clones, with some not included. V and J calls and clone size are given by that table; D and trimming were obtained from the DNA. The sample lists under 70,000 clones, 70% to 90% seen once, with approximately 6.4% in the top ten. Germline values: CDR1 MNHEY, CDR2 SVGAGI. V lost 0 bases and J lost 4, with 10 bases in between. The CDR3 runs 14 residues. The sequencing sample was made of peripheral blood. This TCR was recovered from a woman in her seventies with acute or convalescent COVID-19. The V gene is TRBV6-5, the J gene TRBJ2-7, with a weak D call TRBD2 (5 bases). The CDR3 coding sequence is TGTGCCAGCAGTTACTCGAGGGCGCAATACGAGCAGTACTTC. It encodes CASSYSRAQYEQYF.